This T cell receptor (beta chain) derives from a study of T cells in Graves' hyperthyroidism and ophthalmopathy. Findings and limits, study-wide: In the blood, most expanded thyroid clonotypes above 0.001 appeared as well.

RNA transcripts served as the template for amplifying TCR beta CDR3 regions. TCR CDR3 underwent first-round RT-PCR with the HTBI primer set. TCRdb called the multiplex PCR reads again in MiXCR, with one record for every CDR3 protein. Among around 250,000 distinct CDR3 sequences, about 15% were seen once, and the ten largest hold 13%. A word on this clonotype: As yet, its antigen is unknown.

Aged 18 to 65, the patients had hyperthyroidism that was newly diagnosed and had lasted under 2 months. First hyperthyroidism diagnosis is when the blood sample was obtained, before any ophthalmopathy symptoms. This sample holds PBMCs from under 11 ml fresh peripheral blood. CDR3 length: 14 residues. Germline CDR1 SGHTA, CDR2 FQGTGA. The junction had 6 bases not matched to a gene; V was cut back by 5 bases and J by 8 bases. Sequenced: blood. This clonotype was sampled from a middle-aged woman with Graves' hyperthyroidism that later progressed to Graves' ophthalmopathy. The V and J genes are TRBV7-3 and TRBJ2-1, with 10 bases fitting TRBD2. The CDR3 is CASSPLAGRDEQFF. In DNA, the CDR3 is TGTGCCAGCAGCCCACTAGCGGGACGAGATGAGCAGTTCTTC.